The 13 T cell receptor beta chains below all came from one sample that was sequenced in a study of CD8+CD57+ T cells in acquired aplastic anemia. Before being chosen for sequencing, patients had shown CD8+CD57+ cell expansion by flow cytometry. The template for TCR beta VDJ and CDR3 sequence profiling was genomic DNA. Using its own MiXCR run on the reads, TCRdb lists one record per CDR3 protein. The table includes 95,000 to 150,000 distinct CDR3 sequences, almost 40% detected once. The specimen was sorted CD4+, CD8+, or CD8+CD57+ T cells (not recorded which) from PBMCs. The receptors were sampled from a human donor with aplastic anemia.

The chain employs TRBV7-6 and TRBJ2-7; tentative D call: TRBD2 (6 bases). The CDR3 sequence is 14 residues long. Germline CDR1 SGHVS, CDR2 FNYEAQ. Between the trimmed V and J ends, which lost 3 bases and 3 bases, there was a span of 12 bases. As DNA, the CDR3 is TGTGCCAGCAGCTTGACTAGTACGGACTACGAGCAGTACTTC. Amino acid sequence: CASSLTSTDYEQYF.

This clonotype appeared many times. The V gene is TRBV7-2, the J gene TRBJ1-1, with a possible D match to TRBD1 (5 bases). The CDR3 length is 16 residues. Germline CDR1 and CDR2: SGHTA and FQGNSA. Trimming took off 5 bases at V and 1 base at J, with 17 bases between the two ends. CDR3 nucleotides: TGTGCCAGCAGCCCCGTTTGGGGACTAGAGAACACTGAAGCTTTCTTT. As protein: CASSPVWGLENTEAFF.

The chain has TRBV2 and TRBJ1-1; TRBD1 matches at 8 bases. In germline, CDR1 is SNHLY, CDR2 FYNNEI. This CDR3 contains 12 residues. CDR3: CAGQGGNTEAFF. CDR3 nucleotide sequence: TGTGCAGGACAGGGAGGGAACACTGAAGCTTTCTTT. Supplemented by reference TRBV2 and TRBJ1-1, the full variable domain reads EPEVTQTPSHQVTQMGQEVILRCVPISNHLYFYWYRQILGQKVEFLVSFYNNEISEKSEIFDDQFSVERPDGSNFTLKIRSTKLEDSAMYFCAGQGGNTEAFFGQGTRLTVV.

This clonotype was observed many times. The chain employs TRBV6-1 and TRBJ1-6, with D unresolved. V lost 6 bases, J lost 0 bases, and 6 bases lay in between. CDR1 and CDR2 from the germline V gene are MNHNS and SASEGT. There are 14 residues in the CDR3. The CDR3, as DNA: TGTGCCAGCAGACTGAACTCCTATAATTCACCCCTCCACTTT. It codes for CASRLNSYNSPLHF.

CDR3 in amino acids: CSVESGKGYTF. Written as DNA, the CDR3 is TGCAGCGTTGAATCGGGGAAAGGCTACACCTTC. The J gene is TRBJ1-2, the V gene TRBV29-1; D gene uncertain. The CDR3 is 11 amino acids. The germline CDR1 and CDR2 sequences are SQVTM and ANQGSEA. V lost 2 bases and J 8 bases, leaving 9 bases between the germline ends.

With regard to this clonotype: The junction departs from the called germline gene at one end, perhaps through a read error. The rearrangement links TRBV2 to TRBJ2-3; TRBD1 matches 8 bases. CDR3 length: 14 residues. Germline assignment: CDR1 SNHLY and CDR2 FYNNEI. The CDR3 nucleotides are TGTGCCAGCAGCCAGGGGGCCAGCACAGATGCGCAGTATTTT. Protein sequence: CASSQGASTDAQYF.

Within the sample, this clonotype is medium-sized (0.01 to 0.1%). This chain connects TRBV24-1 to TRBJ1-2; D is uncertain. The CDR3 runs 16 residues. V lost 4 bases, J lost 0 bases, and 14 bases lay in between. Per germline, CDR1 KGHDR and CDR2 SFDVKD. The CDR3 DNA sequence: TGTGCCACCAGTGACCGGTGGACGGAAGCTAACTATGGCTACACCTTC. It specifies CATSDRWTEANYGYTF.

The V gene is TRBV2, the J gene TRBJ1-2; a weak D match, TRBD1 (5 bases). CDR1 and CDR2 (germline): SNHLY, FYNNEI. CDR3 length: 14 amino acids. The V end was cut by 4 bases, the J end by 2 bases, with 11 bases between. CDR3 DNA sequence: TGTGCCAGCAGTGTTAGGGGAAGGAACTATGGCTACACCTTC. Its translation: CASSVRGRNYGYTF. Variable domain in full (rest from reference TRBV2 and TRBJ1-2): EPEVTQTPSHQVTQMGQEVILRCVPISNHLYFYWYRQILGQKVEFLVSFYNNEISEKSEIFDDQFSVERPDGSNFTLKIRSTKLEDSAMYFCASSVRGRNYGYTFGSGTRLTVV.

This chain uses TRBV20-1 with TRBJ2-7, with a possible D match to TRBD2 (6 bases). CDR3 length equals 14 residues. Looked up from germline, CDR1 is DFQATT and CDR2 is SNEGSKA (reference sequence). The V end was cut by 0 bases, the J end by 6 bases, with 15 bases between. The CDR3 region is CSARDGREGSEQYF. The CDR3 DNA is TGCAGTGCTAGAGATGGGCGGGAAGGCTCCGAGCAGTACTTC.

At least ten counts were recorded for this clonotype. The gene calls are TRBV15 and TRBJ2-3; D not resolved. Trimming removed 3 bases from V and 1 base from J, with 14 bases in between. CDR1 LNHNV and CDR2 YYDKDF come from the germline V gene (reference sequence). This CDR3 has 16 amino acids. The CDR3 DNA sequence: TGTGCCACCAGCAGTGCCCAGAAGGCGGGCACAGATACGCAGTATTTT. Amino acids: CATSSAQKAGTDTQYF.

This clonotype rates as medium-sized. The gene calls are TRBV10-3 and TRBJ2-7; either TRBD1 or TRBD2 may fit D (6 bases each). Germline assignment: CDR1 ENHRY and CDR2 SYGVKD. Trimming left V 10 bases short and J 0 bases short, with 16 bases between. This CDR3 is built from 14 residues. Here the CDR3 DNA reads TGTGCCACCAGAAGGGGGGAGAGCTCCTACGAGCAGTACGTC. It translates to CATRRGESSYEQYV.

This clonotype was recorded a few times. V gene TRBV4-1 combines with J gene TRBJ1-3, with D perhaps TRBD1 (5 bases). Germline V gene lookup returns CDR1 MGHRA and CDR2 YSYEKL. Trimming left V 0 bases short and J 3 bases short, with 9 bases between. The CDR3 has 15 residues. CDR3 amino acids: CASSQDWGDGNTIYF. Here the CDR3 DNA reads TGCGCCAGCAGCCAAGATTGGGGGGATGGAAACACCATATATTTT.

V gene TRBV2 combines with J gene TRBJ2-3, with 10 bases identical to TRBD2. V lost 7 bases and J lost 0; bases outside the gene matches: 13. Looked up from germline, CDR1 is SNHLY and CDR2 is FYNNEI. The CDR3 spans 18 residues. The CDR3 loop is CASTIRGSSGGSTDTQYF. The CDR3 DNA reads TGTGCCAGCACCATCAGGGGTTCTAGCGGGGGTAGCACAGATACGCAGTATTTT.